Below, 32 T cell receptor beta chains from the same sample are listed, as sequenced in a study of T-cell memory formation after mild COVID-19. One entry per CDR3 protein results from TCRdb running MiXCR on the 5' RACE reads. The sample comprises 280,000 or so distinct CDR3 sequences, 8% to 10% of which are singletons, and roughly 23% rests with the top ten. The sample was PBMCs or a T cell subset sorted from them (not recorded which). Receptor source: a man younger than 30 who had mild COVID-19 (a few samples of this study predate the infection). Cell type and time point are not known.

CDR3 protein: CATSRDSIGTQYF. In nucleotides, the CDR3 is TGTGCCACCAGCAGAGACTCCATTGGGACCCAGTACTTC. V is TRBV15 and J is TRBJ2-5, with D uncertain. This CDR3 has 13 amino acids. The V gene lost 0 bases and the J gene lost 7 bases, with 9 bases spanning the gap. Germline lookup yields CDR1 LNHNV and CDR2 YYDKDF (reference sequence).

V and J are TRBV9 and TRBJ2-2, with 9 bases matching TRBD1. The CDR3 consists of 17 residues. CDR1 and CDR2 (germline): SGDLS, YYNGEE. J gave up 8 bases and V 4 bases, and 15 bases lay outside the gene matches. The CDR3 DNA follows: TGTGCCAGCAGCCTCGGGTGGGGACAGGGATACTCGGGGGAGCTGTTTTTT. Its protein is CASSLGWGQGYSGELFF.

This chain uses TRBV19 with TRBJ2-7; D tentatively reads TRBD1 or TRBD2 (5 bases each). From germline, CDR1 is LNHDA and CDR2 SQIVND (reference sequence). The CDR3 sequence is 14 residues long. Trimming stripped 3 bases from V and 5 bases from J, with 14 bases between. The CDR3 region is CASSMDVGVDEQYF. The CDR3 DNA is TGTGCCAGTAGTATGGATGTGGGGGTTGACGAGCAGTACTTC.

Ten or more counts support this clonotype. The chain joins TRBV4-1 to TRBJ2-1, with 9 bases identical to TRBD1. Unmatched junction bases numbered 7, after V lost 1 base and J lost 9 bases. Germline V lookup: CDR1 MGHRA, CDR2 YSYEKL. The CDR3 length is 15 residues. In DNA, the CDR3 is TGCGCCAGCAGCCAAGCAGGGACAGGGTGGAGTGAGCAGTTCTTC. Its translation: CASSQAGTGWSEQFF.

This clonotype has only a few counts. As DNA, the CDR3 is TGTGCCATCAGTCCCAGTAGCAATCAGCCCCAGCATTTT. Translated: CAISPSSNQPQHF. The chain carries TRBV10-3 and TRBJ1-5; unclear D gene. CDR1 and CDR2 (germline): ENHRY, SYGVKD. The CDR3 has 13 amino acids. Trimming removed 5 bases from V and 0 bases from J, with 5 bases in between.

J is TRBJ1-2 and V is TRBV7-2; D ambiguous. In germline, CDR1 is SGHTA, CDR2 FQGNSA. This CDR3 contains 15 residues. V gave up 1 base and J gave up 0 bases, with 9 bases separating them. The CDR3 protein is CASSLEGNTNYGYTF. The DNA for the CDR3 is TGTGCCAGCAGCTTAGAAGGGAACACTAACTATGGCTACACCTTC. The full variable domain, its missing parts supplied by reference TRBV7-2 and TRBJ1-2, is GAGVSQSPSNKVTEKGKDVELRCDPISGHTALYWYRQSLGQGLEFLIYFQGNSAPDKSGLPSDRFSAERTGGSVSTLTIQRTQQEDSAVYLCASSLEGNTNYGYTFGSGTRLTVV.

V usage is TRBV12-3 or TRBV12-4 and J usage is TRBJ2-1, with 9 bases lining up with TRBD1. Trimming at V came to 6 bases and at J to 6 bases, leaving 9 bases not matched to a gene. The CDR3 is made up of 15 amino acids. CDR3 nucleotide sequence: TGTGCCAGCAGCCCGGACAGGGGAATTCCCAATGAGCAGTTCTTC. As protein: CASSPDRGIPNEQFF.

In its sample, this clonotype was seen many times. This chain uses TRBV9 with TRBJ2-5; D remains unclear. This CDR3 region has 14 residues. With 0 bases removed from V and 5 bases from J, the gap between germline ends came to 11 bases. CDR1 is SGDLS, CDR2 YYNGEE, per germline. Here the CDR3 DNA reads TGTGCCAGCAGCGTAGGACCGCTTGGGGAGACCCAGTACTTC. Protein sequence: CASSVGPLGETQYF. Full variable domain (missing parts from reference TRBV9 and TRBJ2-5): DSGVTQTPKHLITATGQRVTLRCSPRSGDLSVYWYQQSLDQGLQFLIQYYNGEERAKGNILERFSAQQFPDLHSELNLSSLELGDSALYFCASSVGPLGETQYFGPGTRLLVL.

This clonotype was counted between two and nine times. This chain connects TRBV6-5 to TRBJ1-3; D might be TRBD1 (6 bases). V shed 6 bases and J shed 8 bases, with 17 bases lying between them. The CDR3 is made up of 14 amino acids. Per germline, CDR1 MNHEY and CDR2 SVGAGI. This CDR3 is CASSLRGGEDTIYF. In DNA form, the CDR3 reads TGTGCCAGCAGCCTCCGAGGGGGAGAGGACACCATATATTTT.

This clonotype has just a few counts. The CDR3 is CATQDRGQSNEQFF. CDR3 bases: TGTGCCACCCAAGACAGGGGACAAAGTAACGAGCAGTTCTTC. This chain connects TRBV10-3 to TRBJ2-1; 8 bases map to TRBD1. Germline assignment: CDR1 ENHRY and CDR2 SYGVKD. The CDR3 has 14 residues. V lost 10 bases and J lost 10; bases outside the gene matches: 15.

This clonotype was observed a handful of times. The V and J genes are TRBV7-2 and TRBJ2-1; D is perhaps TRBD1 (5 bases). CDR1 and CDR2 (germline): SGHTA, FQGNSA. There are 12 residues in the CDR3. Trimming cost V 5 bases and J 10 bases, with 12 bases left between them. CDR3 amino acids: CASSRAAGEQFF. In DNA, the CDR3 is TGTGCCAGCAGCCGCGCAGCAGGGGAGCAGTTCTTC.

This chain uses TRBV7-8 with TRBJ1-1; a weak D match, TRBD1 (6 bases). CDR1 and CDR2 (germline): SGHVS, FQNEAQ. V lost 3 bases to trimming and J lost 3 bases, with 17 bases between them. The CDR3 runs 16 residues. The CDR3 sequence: CASSFVGGEGDTEAFF. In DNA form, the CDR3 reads TGTGCCAGCAGCTTCGTCGGTGGAGAGGGGGACACTGAAGCTTTCTTT.

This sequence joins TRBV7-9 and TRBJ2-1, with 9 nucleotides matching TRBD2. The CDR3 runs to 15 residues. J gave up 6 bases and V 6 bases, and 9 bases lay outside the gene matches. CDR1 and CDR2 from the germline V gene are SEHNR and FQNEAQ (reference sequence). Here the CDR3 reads CASRLSGGSLNEQFF. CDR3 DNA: TGTGCCAGCAGATTAAGCGGGGGGTCTCTCAATGAGCAGTTCTTC.

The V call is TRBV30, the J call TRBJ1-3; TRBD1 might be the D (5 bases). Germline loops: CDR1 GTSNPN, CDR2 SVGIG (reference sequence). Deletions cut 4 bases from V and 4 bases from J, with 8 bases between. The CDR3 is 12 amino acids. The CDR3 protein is CAWKGTGNTIYF. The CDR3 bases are TGTGCCTGGAAAGGGACCGGAAACACCATATATTTT.

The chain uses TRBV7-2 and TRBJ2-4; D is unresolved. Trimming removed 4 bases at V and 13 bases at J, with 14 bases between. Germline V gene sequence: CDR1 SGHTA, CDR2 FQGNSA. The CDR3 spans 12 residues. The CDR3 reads CASSSLAGDQYF. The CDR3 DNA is TGTGCCAGCAGCTCGTTAGCCGGCGACCAGTACTTC.

The CDR3, as DNA: TGTGCCAGCAGCCAGGGGGATGGCTATGGCTACACCTTC. It translates to CASSQGDGYGYTF. The genes are TRBV7-3 and TRBJ1-2; TRBD1 agrees at 7 bases. The CDR3 is made up of 13 amino acids. Germline V gives CDR1 SGHTA, CDR2 FQGTGA. The V and J ends lost 5 bases and 4 bases, in that order; junction bases with no gene match: 4.

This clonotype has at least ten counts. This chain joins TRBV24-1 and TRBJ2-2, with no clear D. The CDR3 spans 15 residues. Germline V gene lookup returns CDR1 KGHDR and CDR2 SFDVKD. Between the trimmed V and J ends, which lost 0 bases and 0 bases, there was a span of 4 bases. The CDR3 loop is CATSDLGANTGELFF. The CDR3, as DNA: TGTGCCACCAGTGATTTGGGGGCGAACACCGGGGAGCTGTTTTTT.

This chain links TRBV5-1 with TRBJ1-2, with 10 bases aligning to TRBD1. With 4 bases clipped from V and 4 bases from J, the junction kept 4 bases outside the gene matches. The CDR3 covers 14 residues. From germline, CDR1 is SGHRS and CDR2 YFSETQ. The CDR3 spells CASSPGTGAYGYTF. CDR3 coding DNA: TGCGCCAGCAGCCCCGGGACAGGGGCCTATGGCTACACCTTC.

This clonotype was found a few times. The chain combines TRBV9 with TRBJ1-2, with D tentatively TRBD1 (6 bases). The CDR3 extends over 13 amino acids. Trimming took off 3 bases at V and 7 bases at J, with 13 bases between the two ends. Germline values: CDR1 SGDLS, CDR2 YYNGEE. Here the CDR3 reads CASSGTGIRGYTF. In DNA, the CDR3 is TGTGCCAGCAGCGGAACAGGGATTCGTGGCTACACCTTC.

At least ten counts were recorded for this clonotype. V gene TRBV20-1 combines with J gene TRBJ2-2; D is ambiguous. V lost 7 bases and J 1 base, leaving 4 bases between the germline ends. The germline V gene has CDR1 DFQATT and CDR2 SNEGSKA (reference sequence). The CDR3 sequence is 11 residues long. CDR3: CSVQNTGELFF. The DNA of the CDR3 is TGCAGTGTTCAGAACACCGGGGAGCTGTTTTTT.

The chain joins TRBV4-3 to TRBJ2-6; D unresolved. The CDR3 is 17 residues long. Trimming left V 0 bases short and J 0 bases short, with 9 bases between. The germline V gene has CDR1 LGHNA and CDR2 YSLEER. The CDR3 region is CASSQDLVGSGANVLTF. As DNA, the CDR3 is TGCGCCAGCAGCCAAGATCTCGTGGGCTCTGGGGCCAACGTCCTGACTTTC.

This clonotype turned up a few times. The CDR3 DNA reads as TGTGCCAGCAGTGAGAGCACCGGGACAGGGGGCGGGAGAGCTTTCTTT. Translating gives CASSESTGTGGGRAFF. The chain recombines TRBV6-4 with TRBJ1-1; 12 bases match TRBD1. V lost 3 bases, J lost 10 bases, and 12 bases stayed unmatched. The CDR3 has 16 residues. CDR1 MRHNA and CDR2 SNTAGT come from the germline V gene.

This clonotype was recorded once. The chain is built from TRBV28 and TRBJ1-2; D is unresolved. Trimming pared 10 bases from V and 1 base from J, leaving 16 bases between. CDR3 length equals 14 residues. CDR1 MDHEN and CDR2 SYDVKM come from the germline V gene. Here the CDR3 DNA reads TGTGCCATCCGGGAAGGCGGGGTTAACTATGGCTACACCTTC. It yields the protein CAIREGGVNYGYTF.

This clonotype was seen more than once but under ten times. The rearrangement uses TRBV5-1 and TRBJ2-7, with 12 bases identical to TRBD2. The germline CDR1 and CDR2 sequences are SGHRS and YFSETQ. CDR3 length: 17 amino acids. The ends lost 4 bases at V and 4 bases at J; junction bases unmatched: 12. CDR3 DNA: TGCGCCAGCAGCGCCACGGCTAGCGGGGGGGCGTTTTACGAGCAGTACTTC. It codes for CASSATASGGAFYEQYF.

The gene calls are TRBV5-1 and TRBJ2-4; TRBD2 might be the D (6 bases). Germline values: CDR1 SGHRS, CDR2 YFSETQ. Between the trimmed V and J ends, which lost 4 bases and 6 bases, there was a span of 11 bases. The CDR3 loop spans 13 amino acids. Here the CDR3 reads CASSREFPNIQYF. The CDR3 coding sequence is TGCGCCAGCAGCCGGGAGTTCCCAAACATTCAGTACTTC.

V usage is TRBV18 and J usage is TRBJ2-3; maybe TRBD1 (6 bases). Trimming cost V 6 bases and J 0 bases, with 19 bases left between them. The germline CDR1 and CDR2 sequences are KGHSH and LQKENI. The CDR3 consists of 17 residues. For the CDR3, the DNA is TGTGCCAGCTCGCCATTGGCCGGACAGATTAGCACAGATACGCAGTATTTT. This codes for CASSPLAGQISTDTQYF.

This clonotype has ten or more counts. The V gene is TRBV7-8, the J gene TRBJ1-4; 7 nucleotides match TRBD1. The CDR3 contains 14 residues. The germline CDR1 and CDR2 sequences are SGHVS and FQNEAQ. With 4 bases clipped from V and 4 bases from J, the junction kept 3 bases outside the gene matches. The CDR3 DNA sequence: TGTGCCAGCAGCTCGGACAGGAGTAATGAAAAACTGTTTTTT. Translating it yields CASSSDRSNEKLFF.

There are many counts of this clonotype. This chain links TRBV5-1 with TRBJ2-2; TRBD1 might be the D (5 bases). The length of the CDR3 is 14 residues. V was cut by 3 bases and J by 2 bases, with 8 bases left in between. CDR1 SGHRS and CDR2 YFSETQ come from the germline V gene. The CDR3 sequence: CASSSQGNTGELFF. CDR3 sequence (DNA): TGCGCCAGCAGCTCCCAGGGTAACACCGGGGAGCTGTTTTTT.

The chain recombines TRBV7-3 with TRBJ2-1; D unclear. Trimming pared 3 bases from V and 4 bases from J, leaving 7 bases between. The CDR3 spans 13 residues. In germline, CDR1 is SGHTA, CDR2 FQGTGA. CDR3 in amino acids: CASSFTDYNEQFF. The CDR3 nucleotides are TGTGCCAGCAGCTTCACAGATTACAATGAGCAGTTCTTC.

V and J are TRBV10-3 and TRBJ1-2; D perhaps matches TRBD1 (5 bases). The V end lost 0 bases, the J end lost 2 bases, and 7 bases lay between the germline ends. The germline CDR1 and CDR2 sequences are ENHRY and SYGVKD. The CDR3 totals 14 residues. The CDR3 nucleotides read TGTGCCATCAGTGAGTCCGAGGGGAACTATGGCTACACCTTC. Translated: CAISESEGNYGYTF.

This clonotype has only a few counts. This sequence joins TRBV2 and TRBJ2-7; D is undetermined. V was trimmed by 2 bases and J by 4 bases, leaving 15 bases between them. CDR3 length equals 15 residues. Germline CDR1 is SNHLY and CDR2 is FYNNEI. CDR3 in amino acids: CASSESPGLGYEQYV. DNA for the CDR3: TGTGCCAGCAGTGAATCCCCGGGCCTTGGGTACGAGCAGTACGTC.

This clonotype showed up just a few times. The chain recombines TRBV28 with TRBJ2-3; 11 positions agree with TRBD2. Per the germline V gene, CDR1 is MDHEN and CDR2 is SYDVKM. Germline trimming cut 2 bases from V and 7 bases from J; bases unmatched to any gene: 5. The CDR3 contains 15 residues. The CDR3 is CASSLGSGGAHTQYF. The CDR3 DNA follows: TGTGCCAGCAGTTTAGGTAGCGGGGGGGCCCATACGCAGTATTTT.